The clone carrying this T cell receptor (beta chain) was observed many times. The antigen is unknown. The investigators amplified TCR beta CDR3 regions from RNA transcripts. The TCR CDR3 was amplified in a first-round RT-PCR using the HTBI primer set. MiXCR, applied by TCRdb to the multiplex PCR reads, yields one record per CDR3 protein. The data show 490,000 or so distinct CDR3 sequences, 16% seen once. The data derive from a study of T cells in Graves' hyperthyroidism and ophthalmopathy. Whole-study findings and limits: Separation of ophthalmopathy from stable hyperthyroidism was achieved by a 13 V-J model. Progression to ophthalmopathy was predicted a median of approximately 6.4 months early.

Looked up from germline, CDR1 is SEHNR and CDR2 is FQNEAQ (reference sequence). V was shortened by 7 bases and J by 2 bases, with 5 bases between the two germline ends. The CDR3 contains 11 residues. PBMCs were obtained from approximately 10 ml fresh peripheral blood. This clonotype originated in a woman aged 25 to 39 with Graves' ophthalmopathy. This rearrangement joins TRBV7-9 to TRBJ2-5; D uncertain. The sample was blood. DNA of the CDR3: TGTGCCAGCAACCAACAAGAGACCCAGTACTTC. Translation: CASNQQETQYF.